This TCR beta chain was sequenced for a study of blood T cell repertoires in COVID-19 (dated by TCRdb to 2020 to 2021). Regarding the study in general: Collaborator samples came from the United States, Italy and Spain and covered acute and convalescent phases of COVID-19. The samples were drawn from the first 160 participants of the ongoing ImmuneRACE study and from 950 to 1,500 subjects provided by 6 global collaborators. A de-identified subject ID, COVID-19 status, age in years and sex were almost always included in the sample metadata. Where HLA class I and class II types were available, the types were taken from metadata supplied by the sample provider, not from assay-based typing. The repertoires were made available in a free public database intended to serve as a resource for research on the immune response to SARS-CoV-2. The material from the prospective study consisted of cDNA or gDNA derived from T cells, B-cell-depleted T cells, or PBMCs. Deeply sampled blood TCRbeta repertoires from subjects exposed to, actively infected with, or recovered from COVID-19 were included in the dataset.

Study-level results and caveats: How much clinical and demographic metadata was included differed by source and by participant, and the metadata was provided uncurated.

The immunoSEQ Assay, a bias-controlled multiplex PCR, was used to amplify TCRbeta CDR3 regions from genomic DNA. In the paper's pipeline: Within the assay, amplification of reference gene primers was used to estimate how many nucleated cells each sample contained. Sequence reads were collapsed and filtered to measure the absolute abundance of every unique TCRbeta CDR3 rearrangement. Productive Simpson clonality was computed per sample as the square root of Simpson's diversity index over productive rearrangements. Not all clones reach the TCRdb copy of this immuneACCESS table, which keeps in-frame sequences only. Checked studies attribute under half of the gap to unresolved V genes and leave the rest unexplained. V and J calls and clone size are those listed in that table; D and trimming were worked out from the DNA. This sample comprises a few hundred thousand clones, approximately 85% of them detected only once. The ten biggest clones cover about 2% of the sample.

Participants in the prospective study were aged roughly 18 to 95 years, lived in approximately 26 United States geographic areas, and enrolled through a virtual design. Cohort assignment in the prospective study relied on participant-reported clinical history from a screening survey and a study questionnaire. For ImmuneRACE Cohort 3, a participant was defined as recovered based on two consecutive negative NP/OP PCR tests, clearance by a healthcare professional, or resolution of symptoms. Mobile phlebotomists in the prospective study collected whole blood, serum and a nasopharyngeal or oropharyngeal swab from every participant. Additional blood draws and questionnaires over an approximately two-month period could optionally be provided by prospective study participants. Before DNA extraction, prospective study blood samples were shipped either frozen or at room temperature. In this sample, this clone turned up a few times. The clone's antigen remains unknown. No base quality information exists; no much larger clone differs at one position.

This receptor was obtained from a man aged 25-45 years who had recovered from COVID-19. The source material was PBMCs or T cells enriched from blood (not recorded which).

CDR3 reads: CASSQPRLTGNTEAFF. The sequenced DNA is TGTGCCAGCAGCCAACCCCGATTGACAGGGAACACTGAAGCTTTCTTT. The chain uses TRBV7-8 and TRBJ1-1; TRBD1 might be the D gene, on 6 matching bases. CDR1 and CDR2, looked up from the germline V gene, are SGHVS and FQNEAQ. V is cut by 5 bases and J by 1 base, and the space between the germline ends is 17 bases. CDR3 length: 16 amino acids, cysteine to phenylalanine. The CDR3 DNA has 48 bases and is translated from base 1.